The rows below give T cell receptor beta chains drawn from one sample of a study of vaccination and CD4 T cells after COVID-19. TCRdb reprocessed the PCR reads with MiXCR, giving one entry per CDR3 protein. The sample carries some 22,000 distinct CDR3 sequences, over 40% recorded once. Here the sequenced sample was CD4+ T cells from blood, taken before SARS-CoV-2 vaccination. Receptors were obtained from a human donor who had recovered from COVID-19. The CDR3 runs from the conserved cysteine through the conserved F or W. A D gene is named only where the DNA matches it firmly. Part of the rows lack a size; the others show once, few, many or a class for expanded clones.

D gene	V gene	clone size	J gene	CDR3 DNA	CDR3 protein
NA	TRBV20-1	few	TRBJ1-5	TGCAGTGCTGGACAGAGGGTTAATCAGCCCCAGCATTTT	CSAGQRVNQPQHF
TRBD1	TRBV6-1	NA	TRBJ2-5	TGTGCCAGCAGCACCGGGACAGGGACCCAAGAGACCCAGTACTTC	CASSTGTGTQETQYF
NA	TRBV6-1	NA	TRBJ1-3	TGTGCCAGCAGACTGGACATGGGAAACACCATATATTTT	CASRLDMGNTIYF
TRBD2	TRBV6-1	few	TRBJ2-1	TGTGCCAGCAGTGACACCGGACTAGCGGGAGGGAACGAGCAGTTCTTC	CASSDTGLAGGNEQFF
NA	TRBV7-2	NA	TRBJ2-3	TGTGCCAGCGTGGTAAGCACAGATACGCAGTATTTT	CASVVSTDTQYF
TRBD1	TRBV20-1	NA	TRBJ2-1	TGCAGTGCTTCAACATGGACAGGGGCCTACAATGAGCAGTTCTTC	CSASTWTGAYNEQFF
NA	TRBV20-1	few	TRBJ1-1	TGCAGTGCTAGTCAATACCGGGACACTGAAGCTTTCTTT	CSASQYRDTEAFF
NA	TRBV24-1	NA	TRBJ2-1	TGTGCCACCAGTCGACTAGGGGCAAACAATGAGCAGTTCTTC	CATSRLGANNEQFF
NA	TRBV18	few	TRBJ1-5	TGTGCCAGCTCACCACTAGTGGTACGGCGGAGCAATCAGCCCCAGCATTTT	CASSPLVVRRSNQPQHF
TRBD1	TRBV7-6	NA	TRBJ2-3	TGTGCCAGCAGCTTAGAGGGACAGCAGAGCACAGATACGCAGTATTTT	CASSLEGQQSTDTQYF
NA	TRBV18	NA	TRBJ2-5	TGTGCCAGCTCACCACCGAACAGCCTGGGGTCAGAGACCCAGTACTTC	CASSPPNSLGSETQYF
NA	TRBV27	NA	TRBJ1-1	TGTGCCACCCCCCGACCATGGGGGGAGACTGAAGCTTTCTTT	CATPRPWGETEAFF
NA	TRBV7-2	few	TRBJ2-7	TGTGCCAGCAGCTCGTTCCCCTACGAGCAGTACTTC	CASSSFPYEQYF
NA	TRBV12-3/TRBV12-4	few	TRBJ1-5	TGTGCCAGCAATCGCGGGGACAATCAGCCCCAGCATTTT	CASNRGDNQPQHF
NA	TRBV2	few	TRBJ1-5	TGTGCCAGCAGTACGAATAAACGGCCCCAGCATTTT	CASSTNKRPQHF
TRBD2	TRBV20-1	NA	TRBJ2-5	TGCAGTGCTAGAGATCTGGGACTAGTACGGGAGACCCAGTACTTC	CSARDLGLVRETQYF
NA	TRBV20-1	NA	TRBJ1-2	TGCAGTGCTAGAGAGGAAATTCAGGGTTCGGGCTATGGCTACACCTTC	CSAREEIQGSGYGYTF
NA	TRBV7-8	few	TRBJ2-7	TGTGCCAGCAGCTTAAGTAGAAAGCGAGAGCAGTACTTC	CASSLSRKREQYF
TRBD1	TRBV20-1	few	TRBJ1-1	TGCAGTGCTAGAGATGACAGGGGGCACACTGAAGCTTTCTTT	CSARDDRGHTEAFF
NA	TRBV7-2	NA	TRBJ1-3	TGTGCCAGCAGCTTAGCCCCAGGAAGTGGAAACACCATATATTTT	CASSLAPGSGNTIYF
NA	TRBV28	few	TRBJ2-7	TGTGCCAGCAGTTTATGGGGGGAACGAGACTACGAGCAGTACTTC	CASSLWGERDYEQYF
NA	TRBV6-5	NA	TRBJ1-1	TGTGCCAGCAGTTACTTGGGACACATGAACACTGAAGCTTTCTTT	CASSYLGHMNTEAFF
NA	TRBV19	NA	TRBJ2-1	TGTGCCAGTAGTACTTCCGGGGGGCTATACAATGAGCAGTTCTTC	CASSTSGGLYNEQFF
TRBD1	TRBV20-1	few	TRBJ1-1	TGCAGTGCTAGAGATAACAGGGGTTTATTGGGTGAAGCTTTCTTT	CSARDNRGLLGEAFF
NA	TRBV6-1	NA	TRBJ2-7	TGTGCCAGCACCCGGGACACCGGCTACTACGAGCAGTACTTC	CASTRDTGYYEQYF
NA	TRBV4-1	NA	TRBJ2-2	TGCGCCAGCAGCCAAGATAGAGGGGGAGGGCCGTACGGGGAGCTGTTTTTT	CASSQDRGGGPYGELFF
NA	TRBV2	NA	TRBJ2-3	TGTGCCAGCCGAAAATCAGATACGCAGTATTTT	CASRKSDTQYF